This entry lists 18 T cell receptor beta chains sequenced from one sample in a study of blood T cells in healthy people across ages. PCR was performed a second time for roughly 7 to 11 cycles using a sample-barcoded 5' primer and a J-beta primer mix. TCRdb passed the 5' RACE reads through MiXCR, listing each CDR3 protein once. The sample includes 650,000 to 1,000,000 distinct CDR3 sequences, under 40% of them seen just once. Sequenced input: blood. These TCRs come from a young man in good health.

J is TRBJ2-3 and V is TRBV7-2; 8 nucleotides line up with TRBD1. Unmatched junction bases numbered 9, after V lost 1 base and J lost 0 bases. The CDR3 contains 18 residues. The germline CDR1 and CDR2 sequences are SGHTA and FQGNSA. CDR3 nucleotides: TGTGCCAGCAGCTTAGGGGACAGGTATTTCCAAAGCACAGATACGCAGTATTTT. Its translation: CASSLGDRYFQSTDTQYF.

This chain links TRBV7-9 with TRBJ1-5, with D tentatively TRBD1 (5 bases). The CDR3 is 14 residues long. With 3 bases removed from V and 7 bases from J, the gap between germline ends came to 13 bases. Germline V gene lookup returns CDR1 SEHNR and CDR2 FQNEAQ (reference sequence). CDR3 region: CASSFEGCWQPQHF. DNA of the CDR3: TGTGCCAGCAGCTTTGAGGGGTGTTGGCAGCCCCAGCATTTT.

In nucleotides, the CDR3 is TGTGCCAGCAGGGTTTTACAGCGTGGCTACACCTTC. As protein: CASRVLQRGYTF. V gene TRBV2 combines with J gene TRBJ1-2; D remains unclear. CDR3 length: 12 amino acids. Germline CDR1 and CDR2: SNHLY and FYNNEI. The V end lost 6 bases, the J end lost 7 bases, and 12 bases lay between the germline ends.

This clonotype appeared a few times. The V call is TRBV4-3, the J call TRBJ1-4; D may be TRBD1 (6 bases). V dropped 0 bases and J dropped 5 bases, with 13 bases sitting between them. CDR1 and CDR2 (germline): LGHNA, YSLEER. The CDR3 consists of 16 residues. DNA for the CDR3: TGCGCCAGCAGCCAAGATAGGACAGTCGGAAATGAAAAACTGTTTTTT. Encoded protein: CASSQDRTVGNEKLFF.

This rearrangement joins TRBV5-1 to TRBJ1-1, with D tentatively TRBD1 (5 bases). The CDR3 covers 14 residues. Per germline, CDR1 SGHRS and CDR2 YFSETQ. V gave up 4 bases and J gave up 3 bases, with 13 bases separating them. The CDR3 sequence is CASSPAGTYTEAFF. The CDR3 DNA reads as TGCGCCAGCAGCCCCGCCGGGACGTACACTGAAGCTTTCTTT. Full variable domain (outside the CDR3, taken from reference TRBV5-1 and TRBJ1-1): KAGVTQTPRYLIKTRGQQVTLSCSPISGHRSVSWYQQTPGQGLQFLFEYFSETQRNKGNFPGRFSGRQFSNSRSEMNVSTLELGDSALYLCASSPAGTYTEAFFGQGTRLTVV.

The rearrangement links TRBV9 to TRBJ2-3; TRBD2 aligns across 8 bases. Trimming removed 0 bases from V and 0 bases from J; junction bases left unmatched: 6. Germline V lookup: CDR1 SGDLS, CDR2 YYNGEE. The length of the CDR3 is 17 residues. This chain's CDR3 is CASSVAGGLFSTDTQYF. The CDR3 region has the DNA TGTGCCAGCAGCGTAGCGGGGGGGCTCTTTAGCACAGATACGCAGTATTTT.

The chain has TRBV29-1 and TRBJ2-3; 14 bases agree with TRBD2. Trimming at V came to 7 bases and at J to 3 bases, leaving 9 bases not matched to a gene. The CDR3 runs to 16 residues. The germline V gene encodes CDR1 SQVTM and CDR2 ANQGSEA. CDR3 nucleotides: TGCAGCGCAACCCGGGGACTAGCGGGGGAGACAGATACGCAGTATTTT. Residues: CSATRGLAGETDTQYF.

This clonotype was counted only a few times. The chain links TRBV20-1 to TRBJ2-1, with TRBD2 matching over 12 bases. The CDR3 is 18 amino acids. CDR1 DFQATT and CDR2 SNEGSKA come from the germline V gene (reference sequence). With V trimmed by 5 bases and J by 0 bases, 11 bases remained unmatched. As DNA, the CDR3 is TGCAGTGCTGGGAGCGGGACTAGCGGGTTCCTCTCCTACAATGAGCAGTTCTTC. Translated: CSAGSGTSGFLSYNEQFF.

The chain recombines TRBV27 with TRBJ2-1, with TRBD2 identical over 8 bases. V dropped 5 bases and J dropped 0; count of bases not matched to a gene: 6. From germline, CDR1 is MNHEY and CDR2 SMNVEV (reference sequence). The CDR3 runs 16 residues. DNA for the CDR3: TGTGCCAGCAGTCTGGTAGCGGGACTCTCCTACAATGAGCAGTTCTTC. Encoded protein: CASSLVAGLSYNEQFF.

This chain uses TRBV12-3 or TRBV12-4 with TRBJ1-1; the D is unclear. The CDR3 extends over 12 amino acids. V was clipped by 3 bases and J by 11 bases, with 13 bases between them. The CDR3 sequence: CASSFTGAHAFF. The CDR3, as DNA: TGTGCCAGCAGTTTTACCGGAGCTCACGCTTTCTTT.

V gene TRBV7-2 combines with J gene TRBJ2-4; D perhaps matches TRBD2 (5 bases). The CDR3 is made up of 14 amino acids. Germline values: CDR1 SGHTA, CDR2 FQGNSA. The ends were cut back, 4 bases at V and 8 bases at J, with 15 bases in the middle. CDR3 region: CASSWTPSGDIQYF. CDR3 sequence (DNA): TGTGCCAGCAGCTGGACGCCCTCCGGGGACATTCAGTACTTC.

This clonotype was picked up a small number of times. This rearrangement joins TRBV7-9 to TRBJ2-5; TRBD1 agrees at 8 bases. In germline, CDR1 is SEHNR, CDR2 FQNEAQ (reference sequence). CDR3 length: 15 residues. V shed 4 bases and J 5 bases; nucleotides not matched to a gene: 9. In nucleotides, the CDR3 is TGTGCCAGCAGCTCCCGGACAGGGAATGGGGAGACCCAGTACTTC. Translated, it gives CASSSRTGNGETQYF.

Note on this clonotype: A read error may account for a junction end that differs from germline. The CDR3 loop reads CASSYQESSYKQYF. The CDR3 region has the DNA TGTGCCAGCAGTTACCAGGAGAGCTCCTACAAGCAGTACTTC. The J gene is TRBJ2-7, the V gene TRBV6-2 or TRBV6-3; D not certain. The germline gives CDR1 MNHEY, CDR2 SVGEGT. The CDR3 runs to 14 residues.

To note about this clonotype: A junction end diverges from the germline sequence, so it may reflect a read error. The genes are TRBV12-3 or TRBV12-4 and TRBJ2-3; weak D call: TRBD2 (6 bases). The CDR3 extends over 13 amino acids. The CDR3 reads CASSIGSTDTEYF. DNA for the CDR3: TGTGCCAGCAGCATCGGGAGCACAGATACGGAGTATTTT.

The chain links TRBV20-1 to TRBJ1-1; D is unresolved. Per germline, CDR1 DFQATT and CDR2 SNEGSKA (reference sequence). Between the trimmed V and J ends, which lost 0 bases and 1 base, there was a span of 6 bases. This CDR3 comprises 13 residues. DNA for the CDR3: TGCAGTGCTAGAGATCAGAAGAACACTGAAGCTTTCTTT. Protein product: CSARDQKNTEAFF.

The CDR3 sequence: CASSRDRVNQPQHF. The CDR3 DNA reads TGTGCCAGCAGTAGGGACAGGGTCAATCAGCCCCAGCATTTT. V is TRBV27 and J is TRBJ1-5, with 9 bases that match TRBD1. V shed 5 bases, J shed 3 bases, and the junction held 2 bases outside the gene matches. Germline V gene lookup returns CDR1 MNHEY and CDR2 SMNVEV (reference sequence). This CDR3 is 14 amino acids long.

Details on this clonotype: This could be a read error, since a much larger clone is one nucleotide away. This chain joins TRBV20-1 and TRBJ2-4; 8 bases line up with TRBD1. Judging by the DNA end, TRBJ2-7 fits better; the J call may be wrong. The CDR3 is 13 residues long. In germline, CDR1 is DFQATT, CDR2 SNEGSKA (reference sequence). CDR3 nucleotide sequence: TGCAGTGCTACCGACAGGGGCACCTACGAGCAGTACTTC. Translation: CSATDRGTYEQYF.

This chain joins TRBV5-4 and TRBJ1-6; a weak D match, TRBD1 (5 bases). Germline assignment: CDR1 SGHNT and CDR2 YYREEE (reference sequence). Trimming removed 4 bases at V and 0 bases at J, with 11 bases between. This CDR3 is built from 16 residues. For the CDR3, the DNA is TGTGCCAGCAGCGGCAACGGGGGCTCCTATAATTCACCCCTCCACTTT. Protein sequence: CASSGNGGSYNSPLHF.